One and the same sample provided the 15 T cell receptor beta chains below, sequenced in a study of response to subunit inactivated influenza vaccine. Each CDR3 protein gets one entry after TCRdb re-called the RT-PCR reads with MiXCR. The sample shows some 850,000 distinct CDR3 sequences, about 18% of them seen only once. The sequencing used PBMCs from blood, collected approximately 5 days after vaccination. The receptors shown here come from a man aged 50-59 years who received an inactivated influenza vaccine.

The chain employs TRBV20-1 and TRBJ2-5, with D tentatively TRBD1 (6 bases). The CDR3 loop spans 15 amino acids. Trimming cost V 0 bases and J 4 bases, with 15 bases left between them. In germline, CDR1 is DFQATT, CDR2 SNEGSKA (reference sequence). CDR3 DNA sequence: TGCAGTGCTAGAGATAATCAGGGGTTCGGAGAGACCCAGTACTTC. It codes for CSARDNQGFGETQYF.

This clonotype has more than one count but fewer than ten. The chain is built from TRBV15 and TRBJ2-1; 7 bases fit TRBD1. CDR1 LNHNV and CDR2 YYDKDF come from the germline V gene (reference sequence). J was trimmed by 2 bases and V by 5 bases; bases with no gene match: 9. This CDR3 region has 16 residues. CDR3 in amino acids: CATSSRQGRPYNEQFF. The DNA for the CDR3 is TGTGCCACCAGCTCCCGACAGGGAAGACCCTACAATGAGCAGTTCTTC.

This clonotype was counted a few times. The V and J genes are TRBV10-3 and TRBJ2-3, with D maybe TRBD2 (6 bases). This CDR3 has 18 amino acids. Trimming removed 4 bases from V and 0 bases from J, with 20 bases in between. CDR1 is ENHRY, CDR2 SYGVKD, per germline. CDR3 region: CAISVDYVAGFSTDTQYF. The CDR3 DNA follows: TGTGCCATCAGTGTTGACTACGTCGCGGGGTTTAGCACAGATACGCAGTATTTT.

This clonotype was seen more than once but under ten times. This chain joins TRBV9 and TRBJ2-5; a possible D gene is TRBD2 (6 bases). The V gene's germline CDR1 is SGDLS and CDR2 YYNGEE. V lost 3 bases and J 0 bases, leaving 12 bases between the germline ends. This CDR3 contains 15 residues. CDR3 DNA: TGTGCCAGCAGCGCCCACCGGGGGAACCAAGAGACCCAGTACTTC. Its protein is CASSAHRGNQETQYF.

This clonotype was observed a few times. The CDR3 DNA reads TGCAGTGCAAGGGACAGCTCGAACTATGGCTACACCTTC. Protein: CSARDSSNYGYTF. The chain carries TRBV20-1 and TRBJ1-2, with 7 bases identical to TRBD1. In germline, CDR1 is DFQATT, CDR2 SNEGSKA (reference sequence). The V segment lost 6 bases and the J segment 2 bases; nucleotides outside the gene matches: 6. This CDR3 has 13 residues.

The CDR3 DNA reads as TGCGCCAGCAGCGCCTTAGAGAATGAGCAGTTCTTC. Amino acids: CASSALENEQFF. This rearrangement joins TRBV5-1 to TRBJ2-1; D remains unclear. The CDR3 spans 12 residues. V dropped 4 bases and J dropped 7 bases, with 9 bases sitting between them. CDR1 SGHRS and CDR2 YFSETQ come from the germline V gene.

This sequence joins TRBV20-1 and TRBJ2-4; D call uncertain. The CDR3 has 15 amino acids. Germline-derived CDR1 and CDR2 are DFQATT and SNEGSKA (reference sequence). V was trimmed by 1 base and J by 0 bases, leaving 10 bases between them. The CDR3 nucleotides are TGCAGTGCTAGAGGGTCGGCGGTAGCCAAAAACATTCAGTACTTC. This gives the protein CSARGSAVAKNIQYF.

The rearrangement joins TRBV28 to TRBJ2-1; possibly TRBD1 or TRBD2 for D (5 bases each). V shed 2 bases and J shed 6 bases, with 11 bases lying between them. The CDR3 is made up of 14 amino acids. Per the germline V gene, CDR1 is MDHEN and CDR2 is SYDVKM. The CDR3 nucleotides are TGTGCCAGCAGTTTAGCGGAGAGGGGCAATGAGCAGTTCTTC. As protein: CASSLAERGNEQFF.

This clonotype was detected a few times. The chain combines TRBV7-9 with TRBJ2-7; D uncertain. This CDR3 contains 12 residues. From germline, CDR1 is SEHNR and CDR2 FQNEAQ (reference sequence). V was pared by 6 bases and J by 6 bases, with 12 bases between. CDR3 DNA: TGTGCCAGCAGTGTAACCCCCCTCGAGCAGTACTTC. Its protein product is CASSVTPLEQYF.

This clonotype occurred many times. The chain is built from TRBV12-3 or TRBV12-4 and TRBJ2-2, with D uncertain. This CDR3 has 11 amino acids. Trimming removed 6 bases at V and 4 bases at J, with 3 bases between. CDR3 in amino acids: CASSTTGELFF. CDR3 nucleotide sequence: TGTGCCAGCAGCACCACCGGGGAGCTGTTTTTT.

The rearrangement joins TRBV20-1 to TRBJ1-2; D is perhaps TRBD1 (6 bases). Trimming pared 3 bases from V and 3 bases from J, leaving 14 bases between. Germline V gene data show CDR1 as DFQATT and CDR2 as SNEGSKA (reference sequence). This CDR3 is built from 14 residues. In nucleotides, the CDR3 is TGCAGTGCTAGCCCTCGGGGGGCTGACTATGGCTACACCTTC. Its translation is CSASPRGADYGYTF.

This rearrangement joins TRBV6-1 to TRBJ2-1; 8 positions agree with TRBD1. The V gene's germline CDR1 is MNHNS and CDR2 SASEGT. This CDR3 has 14 amino acids. The V and J ends lost 6 bases and 4 bases, in that order; junction bases with no gene match: 5. DNA of the CDR3: TGTGCCAGCAGACCGGGACAGGTGTACAATGAGCAGTTCTTC. This translates into CASRPGQVYNEQFF.

The rearrangement joins TRBV7-2 to TRBJ2-3; the D is unclear. The V gene lost 0 bases and the J gene lost 3 bases, with 10 bases spanning the gap. The CDR3 totals 15 residues. CDR1 SGHTA and CDR2 FQGNSA come from the germline V gene. The CDR3 region has the DNA TGTGCCAGCAGCTTAGCGAACCGAGGAACAGATACGCAGTATTTT. Translated, it gives CASSLANRGTDTQYF.

The chain recombines TRBV4-3 with TRBJ2-7; D unresolved. This CDR3 spans 17 amino acids. Germline V gene data show CDR1 as LGHNA and CDR2 as YSLEER. The V gene lost 0 bases and the J gene lost 0 bases, with 15 bases spanning the gap. The DNA for the CDR3 is TGCGCCAGCAGCCAAGAACGGTGGAAAACCCCCTCCTACGAGCAGTACTTC. Protein: CASSQERWKTPSYEQYF.

The chain has TRBV6-2 or TRBV6-3 and TRBJ1-1, with D hard to call. Per germline, CDR1 MNHEY and CDR2 SVGEGT. Trimming took off 5 bases at V and 1 base at J, with 5 bases between the two ends. The CDR3 runs to 12 residues. CDR3 loop: CASSHRNTEAFF. CDR3 bases: TGTGCCAGCAGTCACAGGAACACTGAAGCTTTCTTT.